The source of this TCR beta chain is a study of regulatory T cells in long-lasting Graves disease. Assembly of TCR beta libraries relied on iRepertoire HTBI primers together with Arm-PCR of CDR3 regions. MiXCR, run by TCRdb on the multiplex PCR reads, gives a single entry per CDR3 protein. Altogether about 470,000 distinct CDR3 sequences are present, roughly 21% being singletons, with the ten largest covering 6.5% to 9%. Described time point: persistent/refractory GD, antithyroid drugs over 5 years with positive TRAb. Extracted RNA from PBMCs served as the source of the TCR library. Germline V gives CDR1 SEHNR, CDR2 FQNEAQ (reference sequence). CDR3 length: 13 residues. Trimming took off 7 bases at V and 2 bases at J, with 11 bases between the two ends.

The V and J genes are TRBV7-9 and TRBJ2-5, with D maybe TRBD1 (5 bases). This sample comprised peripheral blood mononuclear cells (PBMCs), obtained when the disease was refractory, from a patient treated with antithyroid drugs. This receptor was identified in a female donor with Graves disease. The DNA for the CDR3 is TGTGCCAGCATGGTCAGGGAACAAGAGACCCAGTACTTC. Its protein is CASMVREQETQYF.